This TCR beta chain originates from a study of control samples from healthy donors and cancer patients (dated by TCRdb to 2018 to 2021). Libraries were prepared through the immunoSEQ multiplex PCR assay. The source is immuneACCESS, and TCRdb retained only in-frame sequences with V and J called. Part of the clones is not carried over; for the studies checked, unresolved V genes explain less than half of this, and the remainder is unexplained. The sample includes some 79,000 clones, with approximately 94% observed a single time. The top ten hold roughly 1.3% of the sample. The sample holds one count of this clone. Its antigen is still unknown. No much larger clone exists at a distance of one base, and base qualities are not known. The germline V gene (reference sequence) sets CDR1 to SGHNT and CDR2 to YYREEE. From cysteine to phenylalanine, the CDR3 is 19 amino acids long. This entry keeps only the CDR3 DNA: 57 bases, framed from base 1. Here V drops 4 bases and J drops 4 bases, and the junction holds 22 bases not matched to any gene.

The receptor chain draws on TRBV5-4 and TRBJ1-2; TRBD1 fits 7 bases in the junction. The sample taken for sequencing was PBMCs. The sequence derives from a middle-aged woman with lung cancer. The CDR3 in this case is CASSLPPGTPQDRVYGYTF. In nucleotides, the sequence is TGTGCCAGCAGCCTCCCGCCGGGGACGCCGCAAGACAGGGTCTATGGCTACACCTTC.